This TCR beta chain emerged from a study of T cells after yellow fever vaccination. In the study overall: Preparing low-cell-number fractions relied on SMART-Seq v4 Ultra Low Input. Study-wide results and limits: At less than 97% for CD4 and 70% to 90% for CD8, most primary-vaccination clones showed up again after the booster. Clonotypes appearing in both CD4 and CD8 compartments existed, and their share was small.

With respect to this clonotype: Its antigen is unknown.

A single record per CDR3 protein comes from TCRdb applying MiXCR to the 5' RACE reads. The repertoire holds a few hundred thousand distinct CDR3 sequences, with around 4% as singletons. The receptor's source is a man younger than 35 who received the YFV17D yellow fever vaccine. The starting material was PBMCs, obtained on the day of the yellow fever booster vaccination.

CDR3 sequence (DNA): TGTGCCAGCAGCTTAGCTAACACCGACTATGGCTACACCTTC. Translation gives CASSLANTDYGYTF. The chain combines TRBV7-2 with TRBJ1-2; no reliable D call. This CDR3 comprises 14 residues. V was cut by 0 bases and J by 3 bases, with 8 bases left in between. Per the germline V gene, CDR1 is SGHTA and CDR2 is FQGNSA.